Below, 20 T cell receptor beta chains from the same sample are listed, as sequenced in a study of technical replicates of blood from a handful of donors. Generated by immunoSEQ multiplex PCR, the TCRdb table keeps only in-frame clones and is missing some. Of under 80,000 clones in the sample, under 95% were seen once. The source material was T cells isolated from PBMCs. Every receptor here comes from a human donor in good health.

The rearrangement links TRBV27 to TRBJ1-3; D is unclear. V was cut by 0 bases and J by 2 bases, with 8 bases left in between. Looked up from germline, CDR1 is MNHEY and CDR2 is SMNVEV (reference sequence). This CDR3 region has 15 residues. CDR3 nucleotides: TGTGCCAGCAGTTTATCCGGGTTCGCTGGAAACACCATATATTTT. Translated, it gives CASSLSGFAGNTIYF.

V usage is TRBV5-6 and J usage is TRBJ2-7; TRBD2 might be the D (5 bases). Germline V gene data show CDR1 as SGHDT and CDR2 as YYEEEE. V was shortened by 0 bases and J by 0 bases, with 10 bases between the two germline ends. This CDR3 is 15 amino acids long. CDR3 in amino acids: CASSLDDYSSYEQYF. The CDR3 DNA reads TGTGCCAGCAGCTTGGACGACTATAGCTCCTACGAGCAGTACTTC.

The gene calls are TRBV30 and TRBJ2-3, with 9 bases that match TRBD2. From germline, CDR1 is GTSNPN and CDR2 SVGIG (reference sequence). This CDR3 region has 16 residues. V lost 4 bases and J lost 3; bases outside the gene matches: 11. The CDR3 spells CAWIRIVAGATDTQYF. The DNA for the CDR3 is TGTGCCTGGATTAGAATCGTAGCGGGAGCAACAGATACGCAGTATTTT.

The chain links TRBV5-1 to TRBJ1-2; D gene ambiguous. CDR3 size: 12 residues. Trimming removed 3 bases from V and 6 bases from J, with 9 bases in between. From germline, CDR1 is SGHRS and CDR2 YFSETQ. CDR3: CASSYAGDGYTF. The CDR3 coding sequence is TGCGCCAGCAGCTACGCCGGGGATGGCTACACCTTC.

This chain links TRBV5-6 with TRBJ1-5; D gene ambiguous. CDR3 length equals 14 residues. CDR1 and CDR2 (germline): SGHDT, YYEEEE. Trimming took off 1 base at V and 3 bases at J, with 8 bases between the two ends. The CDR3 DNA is TGTGCCAGCAGCTTGCGGGGTATCAATCAGCCCCAGCATTTT. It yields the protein CASSLRGINQPQHF.

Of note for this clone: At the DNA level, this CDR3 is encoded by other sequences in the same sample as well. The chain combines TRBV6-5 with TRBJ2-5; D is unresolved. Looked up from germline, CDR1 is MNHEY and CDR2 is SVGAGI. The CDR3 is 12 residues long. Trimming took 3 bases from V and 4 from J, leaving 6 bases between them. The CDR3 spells CASSYNRETQYF. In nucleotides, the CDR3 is TGTGCCAGCAGTTATAATCGAGAGACCCAGTACTTC.

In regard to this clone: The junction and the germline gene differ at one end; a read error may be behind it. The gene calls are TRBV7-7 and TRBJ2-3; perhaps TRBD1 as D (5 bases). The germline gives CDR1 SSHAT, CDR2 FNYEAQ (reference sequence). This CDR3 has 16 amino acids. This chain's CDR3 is CASSARAGSFPDTQYF. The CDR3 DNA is TGTGCTAGCAGCGCCAGGGCAGGGTCGTTTCCAGATACGCAGTATTTT.

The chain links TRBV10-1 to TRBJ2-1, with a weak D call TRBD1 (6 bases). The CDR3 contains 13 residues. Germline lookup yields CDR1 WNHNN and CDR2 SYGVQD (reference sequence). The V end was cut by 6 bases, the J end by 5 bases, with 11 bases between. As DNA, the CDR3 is TGCGCCAGCAGGGGGGCGGGTCACAATGAGCAGTTCTTC. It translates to CASRGAGHNEQFF.

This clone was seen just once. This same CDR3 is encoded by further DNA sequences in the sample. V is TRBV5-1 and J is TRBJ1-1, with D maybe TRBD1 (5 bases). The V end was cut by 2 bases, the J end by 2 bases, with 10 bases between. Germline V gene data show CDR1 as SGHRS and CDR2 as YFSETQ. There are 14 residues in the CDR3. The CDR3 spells CASSLDRPNTEAFF. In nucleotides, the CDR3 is TGCGCCAGCAGCTTAGACAGACCTAACACTGAAGCTTTCTTT.

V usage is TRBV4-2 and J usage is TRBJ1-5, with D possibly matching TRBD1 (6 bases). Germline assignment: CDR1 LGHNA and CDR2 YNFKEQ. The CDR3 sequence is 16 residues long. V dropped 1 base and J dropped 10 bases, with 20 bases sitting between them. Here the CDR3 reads CASSQVQAGTKGPQHF. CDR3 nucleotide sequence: TGTGCCAGCAGCCAAGTTCAGGCCGGGACAAAAGGTCCCCAGCATTTT.

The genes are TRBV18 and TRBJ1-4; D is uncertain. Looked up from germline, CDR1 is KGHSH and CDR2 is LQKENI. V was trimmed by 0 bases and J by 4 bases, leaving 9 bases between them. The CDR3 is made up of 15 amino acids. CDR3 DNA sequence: TGTGCCAGCTCACCACCGTCGAAGAGTAATGAAAAACTGTTTTTT. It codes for CASSPPSKSNEKLFF.

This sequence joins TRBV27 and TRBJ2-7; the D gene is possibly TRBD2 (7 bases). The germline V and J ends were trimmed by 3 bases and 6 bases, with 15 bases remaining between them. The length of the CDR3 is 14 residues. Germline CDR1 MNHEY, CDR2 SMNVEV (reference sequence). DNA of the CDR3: TGTGCCAGCAGTTTGTGGGGGGGCGCCTCCGAGCAGTACTTC. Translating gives CASSLWGGASEQYF.

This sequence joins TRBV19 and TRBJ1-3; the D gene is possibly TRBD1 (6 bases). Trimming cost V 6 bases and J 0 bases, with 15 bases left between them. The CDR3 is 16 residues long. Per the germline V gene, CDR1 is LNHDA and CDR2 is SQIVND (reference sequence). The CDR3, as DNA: TGTGCCAGTAGCCGCGCAAGGACAGACTCTGGAAACACCATATATTTT. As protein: CASSRARTDSGNTIYF.

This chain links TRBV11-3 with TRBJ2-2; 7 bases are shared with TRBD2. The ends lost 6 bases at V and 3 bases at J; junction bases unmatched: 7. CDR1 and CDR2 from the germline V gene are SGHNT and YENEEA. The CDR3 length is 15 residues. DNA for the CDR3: TGTGCCAGCAGTACAACCGGGGGGTACACCGGGGAGCTGTTTTTT. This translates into CASSTTGGYTGELFF.

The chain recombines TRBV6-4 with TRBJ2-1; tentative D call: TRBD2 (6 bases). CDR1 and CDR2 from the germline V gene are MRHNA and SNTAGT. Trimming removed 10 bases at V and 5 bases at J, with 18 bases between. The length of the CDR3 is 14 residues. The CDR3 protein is CATSEPSDDNEQFF. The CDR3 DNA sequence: TGTGCCACCTCAGAGCCTAGCGACGACAATGAGCAGTTCTTC.

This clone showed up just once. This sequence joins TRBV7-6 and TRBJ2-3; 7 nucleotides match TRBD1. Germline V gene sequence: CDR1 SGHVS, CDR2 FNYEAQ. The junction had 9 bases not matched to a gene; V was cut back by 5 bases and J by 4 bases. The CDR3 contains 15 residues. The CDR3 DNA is TGTGCCAGCAGCCTACCCGGGACAGATCCAGATACGCAGTATTTT. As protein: CASSLPGTDPDTQYF.

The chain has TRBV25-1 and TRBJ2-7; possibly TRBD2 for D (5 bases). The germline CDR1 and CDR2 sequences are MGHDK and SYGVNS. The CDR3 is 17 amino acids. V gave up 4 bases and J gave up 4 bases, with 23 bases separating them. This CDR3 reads CASSGYSHNIASYEQYF. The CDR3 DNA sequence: TGTGCCAGCAGTGGATATTCACACAACATAGCGAGTTACGAGCAGTACTTC.

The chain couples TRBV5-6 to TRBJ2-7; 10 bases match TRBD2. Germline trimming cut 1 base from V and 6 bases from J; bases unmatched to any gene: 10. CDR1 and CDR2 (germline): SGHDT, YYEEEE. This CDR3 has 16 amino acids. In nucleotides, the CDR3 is TGTGCCAGCAGCTTGCTTCAGAGCGGGGGGGCCTCCGAGCAGTACTTC. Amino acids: CASSLLQSGGASEQYF.

The CDR3 DNA reads as TGTGCCAGTAGTATATATCAGGGGGCCTACGAGCAGTACTTC. Amino acid sequence: CASSIYQGAYEQYF. This chain joins TRBV19 and TRBJ2-7; TRBD1 matches at 7 bases. This CDR3 is 14 amino acids long. Per germline, CDR1 LNHDA and CDR2 SQIVND (reference sequence). With V trimmed by 2 bases and J by 2 bases, 3 bases remained unmatched.

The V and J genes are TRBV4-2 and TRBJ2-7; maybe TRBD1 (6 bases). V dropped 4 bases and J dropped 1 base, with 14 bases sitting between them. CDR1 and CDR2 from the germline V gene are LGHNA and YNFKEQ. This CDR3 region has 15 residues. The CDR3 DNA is TGTGCCAGCAGCCCATCCGGGACAACTTCCTACGAGCAGTACTTC. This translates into CASSPSGTTSYEQYF.